This TCR beta chain was profiled in a study of blood T cell repertoires in COVID-19. Repertoires were generated with immunoSEQ multiplex PCR, while TCRdb's copy carries only in-frame clones and drops some. The sample lists about 50,000 clones, about four fifths occurring once. This sequence was found in a human donor in a cohort sampled during active COVID-19. Sequencing used peripheral blood.

CDR3 region: CASSPGGIQETQYF. Here the CDR3 DNA reads TGTGCCAGCAGCCCCGGGGGGATCCAGGAGACCCAGTACTTC. The chain couples TRBV3-1 (or the pseudogene TRBV3-2) to TRBJ2-5; 7 nucleotides align to TRBD2. This CDR3 region has 14 residues. V lost 4 bases to trimming and J lost 5 bases; unmatched junction nucleotides: 7. Germline V gene lookup returns CDR1 LGHDT and CDR2 YNNKEL (reference sequence).